Listed below are T cell receptor beta chains from one sample, sequenced in a study of blood T cell repertoires in COVID-19. TCRdb keeps only in-frame clones here, not all; method: immunoSEQ multiplex PCR. Seen here are a few hundred thousand clones, approximately 89% observed once, and the top ten hold about 2%. Sequencing input: peripheral blood. Source of these receptors: a woman in her thirties with COVID-19, enrolled during active disease. The CDR3 runs from the conserved cysteine through the conserved F or W. The D gene is left open where the match is weak. Clone size is given for some rows only: seen once, a few or many times, or a class if the clone is expanded.

clone_size: .; j_call: TRBJ1-2; d_call: .; v_call: TRBV3-1/TRBV3-2; cdr3_nt: TGTGCCAGCACGGCAGGGGACTATGGCTACACCTTC; cdr3_aa: CASTAGDYGYTF
clone_size: .; j_call: TRBJ2-7; d_call: .; v_call: TRBV6-5; cdr3_nt: TGTGCCAGCGGACGAGACAGAGTAGACTACGAGCAGTACTTC; cdr3_aa: CASGRDRVDYEQYF
clone_size: .; j_call: TRBJ1-5; d_call: .; v_call: TRBV11-2; cdr3_nt: TGTGCCAGCAGCTTAGGCGGGGCCCACAATCAGCCCCAGCATTTT; cdr3_aa: CASSLGGAHNQPQHF
clone_size: once; j_call: TRBJ2-5; d_call: .; v_call: TRBV5-1; cdr3_nt: TGCGCCAGCACCTTCGGGTCGGGGGAGACCCAGTACTTC; cdr3_aa: CASTFGSGETQYF
clone_size: .; j_call: TRBJ1-6; d_call: TRBD1; v_call: TRBV6-5; cdr3_nt: TGTGCCAGCAGTTACTACAGGGGGTCCTATAATTCACCCCTCCACTTT; cdr3_aa: CASSYYRGSYNSPLHF
clone_size: once; j_call: TRBJ2-2; d_call: TRBD2; v_call: TRBV5-4; cdr3_nt: TGTGCCAGCAGCACTCCGGGACTAGATCCCGGGGAGCTGTTTTTT; cdr3_aa: CASSTPGLDPGELFF
clone_size: .; j_call: TRBJ2-1; d_call: .; v_call: TRBV6-2/TRBV6-3; cdr3_nt: TGTGCCAGCAGCGCCGAGAGCTCCTACAATGAGCAGTTCTTC; cdr3_aa: CASSAESSYNEQFF
clone_size: .; j_call: TRBJ2-2; d_call: .; v_call: TRBV18; cdr3_nt: TGTGCCAGCTCACTGCTAAAACTAGATTCCGGGGAGCTGTTTTTT; cdr3_aa: CASSLLKLDSGELFF
clone_size: .; j_call: TRBJ1-2; d_call: TRBD1; v_call: TRBV19; cdr3_nt: TGTGCCAGTAGAAAGGACAGGGGACGACGGGGCTACACCTTC; cdr3_aa: CASRKDRGRRGYTF
clone_size: once; j_call: TRBJ1-2; d_call: TRBD1; v_call: TRBV24-1; cdr3_nt: TGTGCCACCAGTGCCTTAGGGTCGACAGGGGGTGGCTACACCTTC; cdr3_aa: CATSALGSTGGGYTF
clone_size: .; j_call: TRBJ2-3; d_call: TRBD1; v_call: TRBV25-1; cdr3_nt: TGTGCCAGCAGAAACTGGGACAGAACAGATACGCAGTATTTT; cdr3_aa: CASRNWDRTDTQYF
clone_size: .; j_call: TRBJ1-1; d_call: .; v_call: TRBV2; cdr3_nt: TGTGCCAGCAACCGCAACATGAACACTGAAGCTTTCTTT; cdr3_aa: CASNRNMNTEAFF
clone_size: few; j_call: TRBJ2-2; d_call: .; v_call: TRBV5-1; cdr3_nt: TGCGCCAGCAGCTGGGAAGTGGGGAGCATCGGGGAGCTGTTTTTT; cdr3_aa: CASSWEVGSIGELFF
clone_size: .; j_call: TRBJ1-2; d_call: .; v_call: TRBV28; cdr3_nt: TGTGCCAGCAGTTTAGGGGCCAGAAGTGGCTACACCTTC; cdr3_aa: CASSLGARSGYTF
clone_size: .; j_call: TRBJ2-3; d_call: TRBD1; v_call: TRBV29-1; cdr3_nt: TGCAGCGTTGGAATGGGGGACAGGGTCGCAGATACGCAGTATTTT; cdr3_aa: CSVGMGDRVADTQYF
clone_size: once; j_call: TRBJ1-2; d_call: TRBD1; v_call: TRBV18; cdr3_nt: TGTGCCAGCTCACCGAGAGACAGGGTTGGCTACACCTTC; cdr3_aa: CASSPRDRVGYTF
clone_size: once; j_call: TRBJ1-5; d_call: .; v_call: TRBV6-5; cdr3_nt: TGTGCCAGCGGCCGCAATCAGCCCCAGCATTTT; cdr3_aa: CASGRNQPQHF
clone_size: .; j_call: TRBJ1-2; d_call: TRBD1; v_call: TRBV5-1; cdr3_nt: TGCGCCAGCAGCCAAACAGGGGGCACCTATGGCTACACCTTC; cdr3_aa: CASSQTGGTYGYTF
clone_size: .; j_call: TRBJ2-7; d_call: TRBD1; v_call: TRBV7-3; cdr3_nt: TGTGCCGGATCGACAGGGAATAGCTACGAGCAGTACTTC; cdr3_aa: CAGSTGNSYEQYF
clone_size: .; j_call: TRBJ1-5; d_call: TRBD1; v_call: TRBV15; cdr3_nt: TGTGCCACCAGCAGAACAGGGGGTGGTCAGCCCCAGCATTTT; cdr3_aa: CATSRTGGGQPQHF
clone_size: .; j_call: TRBJ2-1; d_call: TRBD2; v_call: TRBV4-1; cdr3_nt: TGCGCCAGCAGCCAAGAACCCCCTCTAGCGGGGGGCTACAATGAGCAGTTCTTC; cdr3_aa: CASSQEPPLAGGYNEQFF
clone_size: .; j_call: TRBJ1-2; d_call: .; v_call: TRBV27; cdr3_nt: TGTGCCAGCAGTTTAATTGGGGGCCATGGCTACACCTTC; cdr3_aa: CASSLIGGHGYTF
clone_size: few; j_call: TRBJ1-1; d_call: .; v_call: TRBV24-1; cdr3_nt: TGTGCCACGGGGGGTACAAACACTGAAGCTTTCTTT; cdr3_aa: CATGGTNTEAFF
clone_size: .; j_call: TRBJ1-4; d_call: .; v_call: TRBV4-1; cdr3_nt: TGCGCCAGCAGCCAAGAGGCCAGACAAAGTGGTGTCGAAAAACTGTTTTTT; cdr3_aa: CASSQEARQSGVEKLFF
clone_size: once; j_call: TRBJ1-2; d_call: .; v_call: TRBV10-3; cdr3_nt: TGTGCCATCAGTGAGCCGGGTGGGGGCCTTTCGACAGGCTACACCTTC; cdr3_aa: CAISEPGGGLSTGYTF
clone_size: .; j_call: TRBJ2-5; d_call: .; v_call: TRBV14; cdr3_nt: TGTGCCAGCAGCCAAGATTGGATCAGGGGACAAGAGACCCAGTACTTC; cdr3_aa: CASSQDWIRGQETQYF
clone_size: .; j_call: TRBJ1-2; d_call: TRBD1; v_call: TRBV20-1; cdr3_nt: TGCAGTGCTAGTGACAGGGGAGATGGCTACACCTTC; cdr3_aa: CSASDRGDGYTF
clone_size: once; j_call: TRBJ1-2; d_call: TRBD1; v_call: TRBV18; cdr3_nt: TGTGCCAGCTCACCCTCCCAGGGGGACGGCTACACCTTC; cdr3_aa: CASSPSQGDGYTF